This T cell receptor beta chain appears in the sequencing data of a study of T-cell reconstitution after alpha-beta-depleted transplantation in children (TCRdb year 2016). Regarding the research as a whole: T-cell immune reconstitution after TCRalphabeta/CD19-depleted allogeneic hematopoietic cell transplantation in children was quantitatively tracked in the study by means of TCR repertoire profiling. Study-wide conclusions, independent of this receptor: In some patients, high TCRbeta diversity at day 60 was attributed to recipient T cells and intrathymic progenitors that had survived conditioning. Apparently early alphabetaT-cell count recovery about two months after transplant reportedly relied on only several hundred rapidly expanded clones derived from non-depleted graft cells. Hyperexpanded clone frequencies declined over subsequent months; after one year, T-cell counts and TCRbeta diversity were mostly attributed to newly produced T cells.

The CDR3 runs 16 residues from the cysteine to the phenylalanine. Only the CDR3 DNA is retained, 48 bases long and in frame from the first base. The trim is 8 bases for V and 5 bases for J, with a gap of 19 bases between the germline ends. For CDR1 and CDR2, the germline V gene lists MDHEN and SYDVKM. The library was prepared using PCR. The run used an Illumina HiSeq 2500. TCR library preparation used molecular barcoding, with unique molecular identifiers applied to normalize quantification of the TCRbeta repertoire. The public sequencing data were trimmed at Q25 with fastp and processed into clonotypes with MiXCR by TCRdb, which kept only in-frame beta chains. Every distinct CDR3 protein forms one entry, paired with its most common genes and DNA. This sample comprises about 300,000 distinct CDR3 sequences, almost 8% of them detected only once. The ten largest clones represent approximately 9.1% of the sample.

The sample holds a few counts of this clonotype. Its antigen is currently not known. Per-base qualities were not stored, and no clone one base away is much larger. Per the publication, the treatment or condition label means: allogeneic hematopoietic cell transplantation with graft depleted of TCRalphabeta T cells and CD19 B cells. The children who served as transplant recipients had been given grafts of TCRalphabeta/CD19-depleted allogeneic hematopoietic cells. The chain joins TRBV28 to TRBJ1-6; 6 matching bases give a weak D call of TRBD1. The sequences come from peripheral blood, collected 360 days after TCRalphabeta/CD19-depleted stem cell transplant. This receptor was identified in a female patient aged 2 to 10 who had a stem cell transplant for Fanconi anemia, so the T cells may come from the graft donor. The nucleotide sequence is TGTGCCAGCGATTGGGGGGGCCGGTTGGATAATTCACCCCTCCACTTT. Its coded protein is CASDWGGRLDNSPLHF.